Ten or more counts support the clone carrying this T cell receptor (beta chain). Its antigen is currently unknown. These data originate in a study of regulatory T cells in long-lasting Graves disease. Study-level points and caveats: A limited number of samples was an acknowledged limitation.

Arm-PCR with iRepertoire HTBI primers amplified the CDR3 regions for these TCR beta libraries. TCRdb passed the multiplex PCR reads through MiXCR, listing each CDR3 protein once. This sample has approximately 350,000 distinct CDR3 sequences, with approximately 25% found just once. The sample's time point: persistent/refractory GD, antithyroid drugs over 5 years with positive TRAb. The TCR library used RNA extracted from PBMCs. Trimming removed 5 bases at V and 0 bases at J, with 17 bases between. The CDR3 runs 16 residues. Germline CDR1 SEHNR, CDR2 FQNEAQ (reference sequence). The sequencing here drew on peripheral blood mononuclear cells (PBMCs), taken when the disease was refractory, from a patient treated with antithyroid drugs. This chain uses TRBV7-9 with TRBJ2-7; TRBD2 is a possible D gene (6 bases). This TCR derives from a woman aged 35 to 49 with Graves disease. As DNA, the CDR3 is TGTGCCAGCAGCCCAGGTAGCGGTCCCGGCTCCTACGAGCAGTACTTC. Its protein product is CASSPGSGPGSYEQYF.